The 13 T cell receptor beta chains presented below share a single source sample, sequenced in a study of shared clonotypes between healthy human individuals. The data were produced by immunoSEQ multiplex PCR, yet TCRdb's version contains in-frame clones alone and is incomplete. Among hundreds of thousands of clones, 55% to 85% were seen once, and the ten largest hold under 2%. Sequenced material: memory CD4+ T cells sorted from blood. Subset of the sample: CD45RA-negative fraction. Receptors originate from a woman aged 25-40 years in good health.

The table lists this clone with a few counts. The V and J genes are TRBV6-1 and TRBJ2-7; D remains unclear. The CDR3 spans 13 residues. Germline V lookup: CDR1 MNHNS, CDR2 SASEGT. V was trimmed by 1 base and J by 7 bases, leaving 11 bases between them. The CDR3 reads CASSEVPPLEQYF. The CDR3 DNA reads as TGTGCCAGCAGTGAAGTCCCTCCTCTGGAGCAGTACTTC.

V gene TRBV27 combines with J gene TRBJ2-7; TRBD1 agrees at 7 bases. V lost 8 bases to trimming and J lost 4 bases; unmatched junction nucleotides: 11. This CDR3 region has 14 residues. Germline V lookup: CDR1 MNHEY, CDR2 SMNVEV (reference sequence). As DNA, the CDR3 is TGTGCCAGCCAACAACGACAGGGTAATTACGAGCAGTACTTC. Its translation: CASQQRQGNYEQYF.

Details on this clone: This sequence may be a read error, since a much larger clone differs from it by one base. Other DNA sequences in this specimen translate into the identical CDR3. CDR3 nucleotide sequence: TGTGCCAGTAGTAGGGGACTGCAAGAGACCCAGTACTTC. The encoded protein is CASSRGLQETQYF. The chain combines TRBV19 with TRBJ2-5; TRBD2 might be the D (6 bases). Per the germline V gene, CDR1 is LNHDA and CDR2 is SQIVND (reference sequence). The CDR3 covers 13 residues. V gave up 4 bases and J gave up 2 bases, with 8 bases separating them.

J is TRBJ1-5 and V is TRBV10-2; 8 bases are shared with TRBD1. Looked up from germline, CDR1 is WSHSY and CDR2 is SAAADI. The CDR3 totals 15 residues. V lost 4 bases, J lost 3 bases, and 5 bases stayed unmatched. The CDR3 bases are TGCGCCAGCAGTGCGGGACAGGAGTACAATCAGCCCCAGCATTTT. It yields the protein CASSAGQEYNQPQHF.

The rearrangement uses TRBV5-4 and TRBJ2-7; possible D gene TRBD2, 6 bases. The CDR3 totals 12 residues. Germline V gives CDR1 SGHNT, CDR2 YYREEE (reference sequence). V was trimmed by 4 bases and J by 6 bases, leaving 11 bases between them. Here the CDR3 DNA reads TGTGCCAGCAGCAGCAGGAGGGGCGAGCAGTACTTC. Translating gives CASSSRRGEQYF.

V and J are TRBV28 and TRBJ2-5, with D possibly being TRBD1 (5 bases). The germline V gene encodes CDR1 MDHEN and CDR2 SYDVKM. V lost 6 bases and J lost 1, with 18 bases in between. This CDR3 region has 16 residues. CDR3 region: CASSHPRQTTQETQYF. The CDR3 DNA follows: TGTGCCAGCAGCCACCCTCGACAGACAACCCAAGAGACCCAGTACTTC.

This clone appeared a few times. The genes are TRBV23-1 and TRBJ1-2; D unresolved. TRBV23-1 is designated an ORF whose function remains uncertain. There are 15 residues in the CDR3. V lost 4 bases to trimming and J lost 4 bases, with 16 bases between them. The CDR3, as DNA: TGCGCCAGCAGTCCCCTGCGCAGGCGGGCCTATGGCTACACCTTC. Encoded protein: CASSPLRRRAYGYTF.

This clone was seen a handful of times. The V gene is TRBV4-2, the J gene TRBJ2-7; no definite D call. The CDR3 totals 12 residues. Per germline, CDR1 LGHNA and CDR2 YNFKEQ. Trimming left V 2 bases short and J 2 bases short, with 4 bases between. This chain's CDR3 is CASSQIPYEQYF. In DNA form, the CDR3 reads TGTGCCAGCAGCCAAATACCCTACGAGCAGTACTTC.

This clone was observed a handful of times. Other nucleotide sequences from this sample produce the same CDR3. The chain's CDR3 is CSARVGEKLFF. The DNA of the CDR3 is TGCAGTGCTCGGGTGGGCGAAAAACTGTTTTTT. The chain links TRBV20-1 to TRBJ1-4; D call uncertain. The germline V gene encodes CDR1 DFQATT and CDR2 SNEGSKA (reference sequence). V lost 5 bases, J lost 8 bases, and 9 bases lay in between. The CDR3 is 11 amino acids.

The V gene is TRBV6-1, the J gene TRBJ2-7, with 8 bases matching TRBD2. The germline V gene encodes CDR1 MNHNS and CDR2 SASEGT. V lost 3 bases and J lost 4; bases outside the gene matches: 8. The length of the CDR3 is 15 residues. CDR3 DNA sequence: TGTGCCAGCAGTGACGGGGGGGGTTCAACATACGAGCAGTACTTC. This translates into CASSDGGGSTYEQYF.

There are a few counts of this clone. This may be a read error, as it is one base from a much larger clone. The same CDR3 is also encoded by other DNA sequences in this sample. This chain connects TRBV5-4 to TRBJ1-1; D possibly corresponds to TRBD1 (6 bases). This CDR3 has 14 amino acids. V was pared by 1 base and J by 3 bases, with 10 bases between. The germline CDR1 and CDR2 sequences are SGHNT and YYREEE (reference sequence). The CDR3: CASSLWGADTEAFF. The CDR3, as DNA: TGTGCCAGCAGCTTGTGGGGGGCGGACACTGAAGCTTTCTTT.

This chain uses TRBV6-5 with TRBJ1-4; D is undetermined. The CDR3 has 13 amino acids. Germline assignment: CDR1 MNHEY and CDR2 SVGAGI. V shed 8 bases and J shed 8 bases, with 15 bases lying between them. CDR3 loop: CASRNSQTEKLFF. CDR3 nucleotides: TGTGCCAGCCGCAACAGTCAAACGGAAAAACTGTTTTTT.

The chain joins TRBV7-2 to TRBJ2-7, with D unclear. Trimming pared 1 base from V and 0 bases from J, leaving 7 bases between. Germline CDR1 is SGHTA and CDR2 is FQGNSA. This CDR3 has 14 residues. The DNA for the CDR3 is TGTGCCAGCAGCTTAGATTGGAGCTCCTACGAGCAGTACTTC. Amino acid sequence: CASSLDWSSYEQYF. Filled out from reference TRBV7-2 and TRBJ2-7, the complete variable domain reads GAGVSQSPSNKVTEKGKDVELRCDPISGHTALYWYRQSLGQGLEFLIYFQGNSAPDKSGLPSDRFSAERTGGSVSTLTIQRTQQEDSAVYLCASSLDWSSYEQYFGPGTRLTVT.